This is a list of T cell receptor beta chains from one sample in a study of cytomegalovirus exposure and HLA in healthy donors. The data were produced by immunoSEQ multiplex PCR, yet TCRdb's version contains in-frame clones alone and is incomplete. Here the sample spans about 160,000 clones, around four fifths being singletons. Sequenced input: PBMCs. Every receptor here comes from a woman aged 45-65 years in good health and CMV-seronegative. The CDR3 runs from the conserved cysteine through the conserved F or W. The order of the fields is clone size, J gene, V gene, D gene, CDR3 protein, CDR3 DNA. D genes are given only for firm matches. Only part of the rows carry a size: once, few, many, or a class if the clone is expanded.

clone_size: -; j_call: TRBJ1-1; v_call: TRBV9; d_call: -; cdr3_aa: CASSVTVNTEAFF; cdr3_nt: TGTGCCAGCAGCGTGACAGTGAACACTGAAGCTTTCTTT
clone_size: few; j_call: TRBJ1-5; v_call: TRBV4-1; d_call: -; cdr3_aa: CASSQDGGGQHF; cdr3_nt: TGCGCCAGCAGCCAAGATGGGGGGGGCCAGCATTTT
clone_size: -; j_call: TRBJ2-3; v_call: TRBV7-6; d_call: TRBD2; cdr3_aa: CASSLGLAGGPDTQYF; cdr3_nt: TGTGCCAGCAGCTTGGGACTAGCGGGAGGGCCGGATACGCAGTATTTT
clone_size: -; j_call: TRBJ1-1; v_call: TRBV19; d_call: -; cdr3_aa: CASSISGPRNTEAFF; cdr3_nt: TGTGCCAGTAGTATCAGCGGTCCGCGGAACACTGAAGCTTTCTTT
clone_size: -; j_call: TRBJ2-1; v_call: TRBV11-3; d_call: TRBD2; cdr3_aa: CASSPRTSGVYEQFF; cdr3_nt: TGTGCCAGCAGCCCAAGGACTAGCGGGGTGTATGAGCAGTTCTTC
clone_size: few; j_call: TRBJ2-3; v_call: TRBV18; d_call: TRBD2; cdr3_aa: CASSPAAGGITDTQYF; cdr3_nt: TGTGCCAGCTCACCAGCAGCGGGGGGGATCACAGATACGCAGTATTTT
clone_size: few; j_call: TRBJ1-2; v_call: TRBV6-5; d_call: TRBD1; cdr3_aa: CAIRSQSHRGYGYTF; cdr3_nt: TGTGCCATCAGAAGTCAGTCGCACAGGGGCTATGGCTACACCTTC
clone_size: -; j_call: TRBJ2-5; v_call: TRBV5-1; d_call: TRBD2; cdr3_aa: CASSLLASGEETQYF; cdr3_nt: TGCGCCAGCAGCTTGCTTGCTAGCGGGGAAGAGACCCAGTACTTC
clone_size: -; j_call: TRBJ2-4; v_call: TRBV28; d_call: -; cdr3_aa: CASSLNHGGTGKNIQYF; cdr3_nt: TGTGCCAGCAGTTTAAATCACGGCGGGACGGGAAAAAACATTCAGTACTTC
clone_size: once; j_call: TRBJ2-5; v_call: TRBV2; d_call: -; cdr3_aa: CASTLERETQYF; cdr3_nt: TGTGCCAGCACCTTGGAGAGGGAGACCCAGTACTTC
clone_size: -; j_call: TRBJ2-7; v_call: TRBV10-2; d_call: -; cdr3_aa: CASSEIGSYEQYF; cdr3_nt: TGCGCCAGCAGTGAAATCGGCTCCTACGAGCAGTACTTC
clone_size: -; j_call: TRBJ2-7; v_call: TRBV7-2; d_call: TRBD2; cdr3_aa: CASSSDPKGTSASYEQYF; cdr3_nt: TGTGCCAGCAGCTCCGACCCAAAAGGGACTAGCGCCTCCTACGAGCAGTACTTC
clone_size: -; j_call: TRBJ1-4; v_call: TRBV9; d_call: TRBD1; cdr3_aa: CASQGVLTEKLFF; cdr3_nt: TGTGCCAGCCAGGGGGTACTAACTGAAAAACTGTTTTTT
clone_size: -; j_call: TRBJ2-3; v_call: TRBV28; d_call: TRBD2; cdr3_aa: CASSSNLAGGTDTQYF; cdr3_nt: TGTGCCAGCAGTTCAAATCTAGCGGGAGGGACAGATACGCAGTATTTT
clone_size: -; j_call: TRBJ1-6; v_call: TRBV30; d_call: -; cdr3_aa: CAWSVDTLNSPLHF; cdr3_nt: TGTGCCTGGAGTGTGGACACGCTAAATTCACCCCTCCACTTT
clone_size: once; j_call: TRBJ1-2; v_call: TRBV7-2; d_call: TRBD1; cdr3_aa: CASSMDRVSGGYTF; cdr3_nt: TGTGCCAGCAGCATGGACAGGGTTAGTGGTGGCTACACCTTC
clone_size: -; j_call: TRBJ2-7; v_call: TRBV5-4; d_call: -; cdr3_aa: CASSIDNEQYF; cdr3_nt: TGTGCCAGCAGCATAGACAACGAGCAGTACTTC
clone_size: -; j_call: TRBJ2-5; v_call: TRBV25-1; d_call: TRBD2; cdr3_aa: CASSERASGVEETQYF; cdr3_nt: TGTGCCAGCAGTGAAAGGGCTAGCGGGGTCGAAGAGACCCAGTACTTC
clone_size: -; j_call: TRBJ2-1; v_call: TRBV25-1; d_call: -; cdr3_aa: CASSEYQRPSDEQFF; cdr3_nt: TGTGCCAGCAGTGAATACCAGCGGCCTTCGGATGAGCAGTTCTTC
clone_size: once; j_call: TRBJ1-2; v_call: TRBV15; d_call: -; cdr3_aa: CATSPGGGASFLEGYTF; cdr3_nt: TGTGCCACCAGCCCCGGAGGGGGGGCGTCATTCTTGGAGGGCTACACCTTC
clone_size: -; j_call: TRBJ2-5; v_call: TRBV9; d_call: TRBD1; cdr3_aa: CASSYVGSGGETQYF; cdr3_nt: TGTGCCAGCAGCTACGTAGGGTCAGGGGGAGAGACCCAGTACTTC
clone_size: -; j_call: TRBJ2-2; v_call: TRBV4-1; d_call: TRBD1; cdr3_aa: CASSHGQGASTGELFF; cdr3_nt: TGCGCCAGCAGCCACGGACAGGGGGCTAGCACCGGGGAGCTGTTTTTT
clone_size: -; j_call: TRBJ1-5; v_call: TRBV27; d_call: -; cdr3_aa: CASSLSGNQPQHF; cdr3_nt: TGTGCCAGCAGTTTGTCAGGCAATCAGCCCCAGCATTTT
clone_size: -; j_call: TRBJ2-1; v_call: TRBV15; d_call: TRBD2; cdr3_aa: CATSSAGGPYNEQFF; cdr3_nt: TGTGCCACCAGTTCAGCGGGAGGGCCTTACAATGAGCAGTTCTTC
clone_size: -; j_call: TRBJ2-1; v_call: TRBV6-5; d_call: -; cdr3_aa: CASRAGSLHTYEQFF; cdr3_nt: TGTGCCAGCAGGGCCGGGTCCTTACATACTTATGAGCAGTTCTTC
clone_size: few; j_call: TRBJ2-1; v_call: TRBV11-3; d_call: TRBD2; cdr3_aa: CASSLSAGVTVEQFF; cdr3_nt: TGTGCCAGCAGCTTATCGGCGGGAGTAACGGTAGAGCAGTTCTTC
clone_size: -; j_call: TRBJ2-2; v_call: TRBV19; d_call: -; cdr3_aa: CASSSLRQGTGELFF; cdr3_nt: TGTGCCAGTAGTAGTCTTCGGCAGGGCACCGGGGAGCTGTTTTTT
clone_size: -; j_call: TRBJ2-1; v_call: TRBV27; d_call: TRBD2; cdr3_aa: CASSFAGEGNEQFF; cdr3_nt: TGTGCCAGCAGTTTTGCGGGAGAGGGCAATGAGCAGTTCTTC
clone_size: -; j_call: TRBJ2-7; v_call: TRBV29-1; d_call: TRBD1; cdr3_aa: CSVKPGQANYEQYF; cdr3_nt: TGCAGCGTGAAACCGGGACAGGCCAACTACGAGCAGTACTTC
clone_size: -; j_call: TRBJ2-3; v_call: TRBV9; d_call: TRBD2; cdr3_aa: CASSVGLAGVGDTQYF; cdr3_nt: TGTGCCAGCAGCGTAGGTCTAGCGGGAGTTGGAGATACGCAGTATTTT
clone_size: -; j_call: TRBJ2-1; v_call: TRBV25-1; d_call: -; cdr3_aa: CASSPGIYNEQFF; cdr3_nt: TGTGCCAGCAGTCCAGGGATCTACAATGAGCAGTTCTTC
clone_size: -; j_call: TRBJ2-5; v_call: TRBV14; d_call: -; cdr3_aa: CASSQDQASETQYF; cdr3_nt: TGTGCCAGCAGCCAAGATCAGGCGTCAGAGACCCAGTACTTC
clone_size: -; j_call: TRBJ1-2; v_call: TRBV7-2; d_call: -; cdr3_aa: CASSLDRGAKKSYTF; cdr3_nt: TGTGCCAGCAGCCTTGACCGTGGGGCCAAGAAAAGCTACACCTTC
clone_size: -; j_call: TRBJ1-2; v_call: TRBV25-1; d_call: TRBD1; cdr3_aa: CASSERGRGLVYGYTF; cdr3_nt: TGTGCCAGCAGTGAAAGGGGCAGGGGGCTCGTCTATGGCTACACCTTC
clone_size: -; j_call: TRBJ2-7; v_call: TRBV6-5; d_call: -; cdr3_aa: CASSYSAVTYEQYF; cdr3_nt: TGTGCCAGCAGTTACTCGGCGGTCACCTACGAGCAGTACTTC
clone_size: once; j_call: TRBJ2-7; v_call: TRBV18; d_call: TRBD2; cdr3_aa: CASSPTSGGVYEQYF; cdr3_nt: TGTGCCAGCTCCCCCACTAGCGGCGGCGTTTACGAGCAGTACTTC
clone_size: -; j_call: TRBJ1-5; v_call: TRBV14; d_call: -; cdr3_aa: CASSYGTPGGQPQHF; cdr3_nt: TGTGCCAGCAGTTACGGGACTCCCGGCGGGCAGCCCCAGCATTTT